The 31 T cell receptor beta chains in this list originate from one sample, sequenced in a study of T cell repertoires in cytomegalovirus infection. A single record per CDR3 protein comes from TCRdb applying MiXCR to the reads. The sample has around 230,000 distinct CDR3 sequences, around 6.4% seen once; the top ten hold roughly 6%. The sample comprised PBMCs. These receptors came from a human donor in good health (CMV status not recorded). Some clones in this sample may be carry-over from other donors' samples.

This clonotype was recorded at least ten times. This chain uses TRBV2 with TRBJ2-1; D not certain. The germline gives CDR1 SNHLY, CDR2 FYNNEI. The V and J ends lost 7 bases and 2 bases respectively, with 9 bases between them. The CDR3 consists of 13 residues. CDR3 residues: CASNTVTYNEQFF. For the CDR3, the DNA is TGTGCCAGCAACACAGTCACCTACAATGAGCAGTTCTTC.

This clonotype was seen at least ten times. The chain joins TRBV29-1 to TRBJ2-2, with D possibly TRBD1 on 5 matching bases. Between the trimmed V and J ends, which lost 2 bases and 6 bases, there was a span of 16 bases. Germline V CDR1 and CDR2: SQVTM, ANQGSEA. CDR3 length: 15 amino acids. The CDR3 sequence is CSVETGWNDPGELFF. The CDR3 DNA is TGCAGCGTTGAAACAGGCTGGAACGACCCCGGGGAGCTGTTTTTT.

This clonotype has only a few counts. Here the CDR3 reads CASSPHGTDSIPNEKLFF. The CDR3 coding sequence is TGTGCCAGCAGCCCACACGGGACCGACAGTATCCCTAATGAAAAACTGTTTTTT. The rearrangement joins TRBV7-2 to TRBJ1-4; a weak D match, TRBD1 (5 bases). The V end lost 5 bases, the J end lost 3 bases, and 22 bases lay between the germline ends. The CDR3 covers 18 residues. CDR1 is SGHTA and CDR2 is FQGNSA in the germline V gene.

This clonotype was seen repeatedly, ten times or more. This rearrangement joins TRBV7-2 to TRBJ1-1; 8 bases align to TRBD1. Germline CDR1 is SGHTA and CDR2 is FQGNSA. The CDR3 sequence is 14 residues long. Trimming took 1 base from V and 11 from J; bases not matched to a gene: 9. In DNA form, the CDR3 reads TGTGCCAGCAGCTTAGTTTCAGGGGGCGCTGGGGCTTTCTTT. Translation: CASSLVSGGAGAFF.

Relative to its sample, this clonotype is medium-sized. The chain has TRBV7-2 and TRBJ1-1, with D hard to call. The V end lost 5 bases, the J end lost 4 bases, and 23 bases lay between the germline ends. The germline V gene has CDR1 SGHTA and CDR2 FQGNSA. The CDR3 length is 17 residues. The CDR3 here is CASSPPEVTGMVTEAFF. The CDR3 DNA is TGTGCCAGCAGCCCGCCAGAGGTGACTGGGATGGTCACTGAAGCTTTCTTT. Using reference TRBV7-2 and TRBJ1-1 for the parts outside the CDR3, the full variable domain is GAGVSQSPSNKVTEKGKDVELRCDPISGHTALYWYRQSLGQGLEFLIYFQGNSAPDKSGLPSDRFSAERTGGSVSTLTIQRTQQEDSAVYLCASSPPEVTGMVTEAFFGQGTRLTVV.

This clonotype was counted at least ten times. This chain uses TRBV7-8 with TRBJ1-1; 9 bases agree with TRBD1. Germline V gives CDR1 SGHVS, CDR2 FQNEAQ. This CDR3 has 15 amino acids. V trimming: 2 bases; J trimming: 5 bases; junction bases outside the gene matches: 6. The CDR3 is CASSLRGQGGTEAFF. The CDR3 DNA reads TGTGCCAGCAGCTTAAGGGGACAGGGAGGAACTGAAGCTTTCTTT.

Many counts were recorded for this clonotype. This sequence joins TRBV28 and TRBJ2-7, with D possibly TRBD1 on 5 matching bases. The CDR3 spans 15 residues. Deletions cut 1 base from V and 5 bases from J, with 15 bases between. In germline, CDR1 is MDHEN, CDR2 SYDVKM. The CDR3 is CASSLLGALIHEQYF. Written as DNA, the CDR3 is TGTGCCAGCAGTTTATTAGGGGCCCTGATCCACGAGCAGTACTTC.

This clonotype was seen at least ten times. V gene TRBV29-1 combines with J gene TRBJ2-3; D gene uncertain. The CDR3 consists of 12 residues. The ends were cut back, 5 bases at V and 1 base at J, with 7 bases in the middle. Germline assignment: CDR1 SQVTM and CDR2 ANQGSEA. This CDR3 reads CSVPGGTDTQYF. The CDR3 region has the DNA TGCAGCGTTCCGGGCGGCACAGATACGCAGTATTTT.

The sample holds many counts of this clonotype. For the CDR3, the DNA is TGTGCCAGCAGTTCACTCCCCATATCTAGCGGGGGGGCCCGGGCGAACAATGAGCAGTTCTTC. Its translation is CASSSLPISSGGARANNEQFF. The chain has TRBV27 and TRBJ2-1; 12 bases match TRBD2. CDR1 MNHEY and CDR2 SMNVEV come from the germline V gene (reference sequence). CDR3 length: 21 residues. Losses at the gene ends were 4 bases for V and 5 bases for J; bases not matched to a gene: 21.

The CDR3, as DNA: TGTGCCAGCAGTGGCTCGAGCACGGGGAACACTGAAGCTTTCTTT. This encodes CASSGSSTGNTEAFF. This sequence joins TRBV25-1 and TRBJ1-1; D not certain. In germline, CDR1 is MGHDK, CDR2 SYGVNS. Trimming pared 4 bases from V and 1 base from J, leaving 13 bases between. This CDR3 has 15 amino acids. The full variable domain, with the rest looked up from reference TRBV25-1 and TRBJ1-1, is EADIYQTPRYLVIGTGKKITLECSQTMGHDKMYWYQQDPGMELHLIHYSYGVNSTEKGDLSSESTVSRIRTEHFPLTLESARPSHTSQYLCASSGSSTGNTEAFFGQGTRLTVV.

The sample holds many counts of this clonotype. The chain carries TRBV5-5 and TRBJ2-7, with a tentative D call TRBD1 (6 bases). The V gene's germline CDR1 is SGHKS and CDR2 YYEKEE (reference sequence). This CDR3 is 15 amino acids long. V lost 2 bases to trimming and J lost 2 bases, with 14 bases between them. CDR3: CASSFYGDTTYEQYF. CDR3 DNA: TGTGCCAGCAGCTTCTATGGGGACACAACCTACGAGCAGTACTTC.

This clonotype was detected many times. This sequence joins TRBV7-9 and TRBJ2-7, with 9 bases fitting TRBD1. The CDR3 totals 13 residues. The V gene's germline CDR1 is SEHNR and CDR2 FQNEAQ (reference sequence). Trimming cost V 6 bases and J 6 bases; bases outside gene matches: 6. CDR3 nucleotides: TGTGCCAGCAGTCTACAGGGGGCCAGCGAGCAGTACTTC. Its protein product is CASSLQGASEQYF.

This clonotype was picked up many times. CDR3 DNA sequence: TGTGCCAGTAGGAAGAAAGAGGTGTACGGCTACACCTTC. It translates to CASRKKEVYGYTF. The V gene is TRBV19, the J gene TRBJ1-2; unclear D gene. CDR1 and CDR2 from the germline V gene are LNHDA and SQIVND (reference sequence). CDR3 length: 13 residues. With 6 bases removed from V and 8 bases from J, the gap between germline ends came to 16 bases.

This clonotype was counted many times. The CDR3 bases are TGTGCCAGCAGCTCGACAGGGAGGAATCAGCCCCAGCATTTT. This translates into CASSSTGRNQPQHF. V and J are TRBV7-2 and TRBJ1-5; 7 nucleotides line up with TRBD1. The CDR3 runs 14 residues. The trim removed 4 bases at V and 4 bases at J, leaving 4 bases unmatched. CDR1 is SGHTA and CDR2 is FQGNSA in the germline V gene. Complete variable domain (other parts from reference TRBV7-2 and TRBJ1-5): GAGVSQSPSNKVTEKGKDVELRCDPISGHTALYWYRQSLGQGLEFLIYFQGNSAPDKSGLPSDRFSAERTGGSVSTLTIQRTQQEDSAVYLCASSSTGRNQPQHFGDGTRLSIL.

This clonotype was found many times. The chain uses TRBV28 and TRBJ2-2; D remains unclear. Germline V gene sequence: CDR1 MDHEN, CDR2 SYDVKM. This CDR3 is 14 amino acids long. V lost 6 bases, J lost 4 bases, and 12 bases lay in between. CDR3 nucleotides: TGTGCCAGCAGCCAGGATCACATCACCGGGGAGCTGTTTTTT. Translation gives CASSQDHITGELFF.

This clonotype was seen many times. The chain uses TRBV7-2 and TRBJ1-1; unclear D gene. The V end lost 5 bases, the J end lost 2 bases, and 6 bases lay between the germline ends. Germline V lookup: CDR1 SGHTA, CDR2 FQGNSA. This CDR3 has 12 amino acids. Here the CDR3 reads CASSPYNTEAFF. CDR3 bases: TGTGCCAGCAGCCCGTACAACACTGAAGCTTTCTTT.

Many counts were recorded for this clonotype. The rearrangement joins TRBV19 to TRBJ1-1, with 8 bases lining up with TRBD1. Germline CDR1 reads LNHDA; CDR2 reads SQIVND (reference sequence). V lost 3 bases to trimming and J lost 6 bases; unmatched junction nucleotides: 6. The CDR3 has 14 amino acids. CDR3 sequence: CASSIDRGLSEAFF. The CDR3 nucleotides read TGTGCCAGTAGTATCGACAGGGGTTTGTCTGAAGCTTTCTTT.

This clonotype was found many times. This sequence joins TRBV28 and TRBJ2-4; 8 positions agree with TRBD1. There are 17 residues in the CDR3. Germline CDR1 MDHEN, CDR2 SYDVKM. With V trimmed by 5 bases and J by 0 bases, 9 bases remained unmatched. The CDR3 DNA reads as TGTGCCAGCAGTGGAACCGCAGGGGGCTTAGCCAAAAACATTCAGTACTTC. Protein sequence: CASSGTAGGLAKNIQYF. Looking up the rest from reference TRBV28 and TRBJ2-4 gives the full variable domain: DVKVTQSSRYLVKRTGEKVFLECVQDMDHENMFWYRQDPGLGLRLIYFSYDVKMKEKGDIPEGYSVSREKKERFSLILESASTNQTSMYLCASSGTAGGLAKNIQYFGAGTRLSVL.

This clonotype was seen repeatedly, ten times or more. V gene TRBV20-1 combines with J gene TRBJ2-3, with D unclear. This CDR3 spans 12 amino acids. Trimming took off 5 bases at V and 2 bases at J, with 8 bases between the two ends. Germline CDR1 and CDR2: DFQATT and SNEGSKA (reference sequence). CDR3 nucleotides: TGCAGTGCTTACCTCTACACAGATACGCAGTATTTT. This encodes CSAYLYTDTQYF.

Remarks on this clonotype: Possible read error: a much larger clone is one base away. The chain combines TRBV10-3 with TRBJ1-1, with a possible D match to TRBD1 (6 bases). The length of the CDR3 is 15 residues. Trimming removed 4 bases from V and 1 base from J, with 13 bases in between. Germline V CDR1 and CDR2: ENHRY, SYGVKD. CDR3 coding DNA: TGTGCCATCAGTGGTCGACAGGCTTCGAACACTGAAGCTTTCTTT. Its translation: CAISGRQASNTEAFF.

This clonotype was observed at least ten times. The CDR3 loop reads CASSFPGAEAFF. The CDR3 DNA sequence: TGTGCCAGCAGCTTCCCAGGGGCTGAAGCTTTCTTT. This chain connects TRBV7-6 to TRBJ1-1, with a possible D match to TRBD1 (6 bases). This CDR3 spans 12 amino acids. Trimming cost V 3 bases and J 6 bases, with 8 bases left between them. Looked up from germline, CDR1 is SGHVS and CDR2 is FNYEAQ.

The table lists this clonotype with a few counts. The V call is TRBV10-3, the J call TRBJ2-1; 12 nucleotides align to TRBD2. J was trimmed by 4 bases and V by 4 bases; bases with no gene match: 2. This CDR3 has 15 amino acids. CDR1 and CDR2 from the germline V gene are ENHRY and SYGVKD. The CDR3 here is CAISGTSGEYNEQFF. The CDR3 DNA reads as TGTGCCATCAGTGGGACTAGCGGGGAATACAATGAGCAGTTCTTC.

There are a few counts of this clonotype. The chain combines TRBV20-1 with TRBJ2-5, with D maybe TRBD2 (5 bases). V was shortened by 7 bases and J by 5 bases, with 17 bases between the two germline ends. Germline V gene data show CDR1 as DFQATT and CDR2 as SNEGSKA (reference sequence). The CDR3 is made up of 13 amino acids. CDR3 bases: TGCAGTGAGGCAAGCGGCCCCCAGGAGACCCAGTACTTC. As protein: CSEASGPQETQYF.

In its sample, this clonotype was seen many times. V gene TRBV29-1 combines with J gene TRBJ2-4; 8 bases align to TRBD1. There are 14 residues in the CDR3. V lost 1 base, J lost 8 bases, and 7 bases stayed unmatched. The V gene's germline CDR1 is SQVTM and CDR2 ANQGSEA. CDR3 sequence reads: CSVEAQGARHIQYF. CDR3 DNA sequence: TGCAGCGTTGAAGCCCAGGGGGCTCGACACATTCAGTACTTC.

The sample holds a few counts of this clonotype. V gene TRBV11-3 combines with J gene TRBJ2-3; the D gene could be TRBD1 or TRBD2 (5 bases each). Germline loops: CDR1 SGHNT, CDR2 YENEEA. V was pared by 1 base and J by 5 bases, with 10 bases between. The CDR3 consists of 14 residues. The CDR3, as DNA: TGTGCCAGCAGCTTAGGGGACCTAGGAGATACGCAGTATTTT. The encoded protein is CASSLGDLGDTQYF.

This clonotype showed up many times. The V and J genes are TRBV5-1 and TRBJ2-2, with unresolved D. V was shortened by 4 bases and J by 6 bases, with 10 bases between the two germline ends. Germline CDR1 is SGHRS and CDR2 is YFSETQ. This CDR3 region has 13 residues. The CDR3 reads CASSLRHAGELFF. The CDR3 region has the DNA TGCGCCAGCAGCCTGCGACACGCCGGGGAGCTGTTTTTT.

The chain recombines TRBV4-3 with TRBJ1-4; weak D call: TRBD1 (5 bases). Germline V CDR1 and CDR2: LGHNA, YSLEER. The CDR3 runs to 15 residues. Trimming removed 0 bases from V and 4 bases from J, with 9 bases in between. The CDR3 nucleotides are TGCGCCAGCAGCCAAGATGGGCAGGGTAATGAAAAACTGTTTTTT. Residues: CASSQDGQGNEKLFF.

As to this clonotype: A read error may be the cause here, since a much bigger clone is one base away. The chain employs TRBV7-2 and TRBJ1-1; D unclear. Trimming shortened V by 3 bases and J by 10 bases, and 21 bases separated the two germline ends. CDR1 SGHTA and CDR2 FQGNSA come from the germline V gene. This CDR3 comprises 15 residues. The CDR3 sequence is CASSFRRGPPAGAFF. CDR3 nucleotides: TGTGCCAGCAGCTTTAGGCGAGGGCCCCCGGCTGGAGCTTTCTTT.

This clonotype was found many times. The CDR3 nucleotides are TGTGCCAGCAGCTTAACTGGGTTGGCGGAGACCCAGTACTTC. Translation: CASSLTGLAETQYF. The V call is TRBV7-2, the J call TRBJ2-5, with D unresolved. Looked up from germline, CDR1 is SGHTA and CDR2 is FQGNSA. This CDR3 comprises 14 residues. Deletions cut 2 bases from V and 5 bases from J, with 12 bases between. Complete variable domain (other parts from reference TRBV7-2 and TRBJ2-5): GAGVSQSPSNKVTEKGKDVELRCDPISGHTALYWYRQSLGQGLEFLIYFQGNSAPDKSGLPSDRFSAERTGGSVSTLTIQRTQQEDSAVYLCASSLTGLAETQYFGPGTRLLVL.

This clonotype was seen ten or more times. The chain employs TRBV7-2 and TRBJ2-2; maybe TRBD1 (5 bases). The CDR3 length is 13 residues. CDR1 SGHTA and CDR2 FQGNSA come from the germline V gene. Trimming stripped 5 bases from V and 5 bases from J, with 9 bases between. CDR3 DNA: TGTGCCAGCAGCCCAAGGGGTACCGGGGAGCTGTTTTTT. Its protein is CASSPRGTGELFF.

This clonotype was observed many times. V usage is TRBV2 and J usage is TRBJ1-1; D is possibly TRBD1 (6 bases). Trimming removed 6 bases at V and 1 base at J, with 12 bases between. The CDR3 is 14 residues long. Germline CDR1 is SNHLY and CDR2 is FYNNEI. CDR3 sequence: CASRGGTRNTEAFF. The CDR3 region has the DNA TGTGCCAGCAGGGGAGGGACACGGAACACTGAAGCTTTCTTT.